This entry lists 10 T cell receptor beta chains sequenced from one sample in a study of blood T cell repertoires in COVID-19. Sequencing was performed with immunoSEQ multiplex PCR; in TCRdb, only in-frame clones are kept and a portion is missing. The top ten clones hold 4.5% to 6.5% of a sample with some 97,000 clones, 88% of them seen once. Sequenced material: peripheral blood. These receptors came from a human donor in a cohort sampled during active COVID-19.

V gene TRBV4-1 combines with J gene TRBJ2-7; D is unresolved. CDR1 and CDR2 from the germline V gene are MGHRA and YSYEKL. The CDR3 runs 15 residues. Trimming cost V 2 bases and J 2 bases, with 13 bases left between them. The CDR3 loop reads CASSQTVFVTYEQYF. The CDR3 DNA reads as TGCGCCAGCAGCCAAACAGTTTTTGTTACCTACGAGCAGTACTTC.

The chain has TRBV7-3 and TRBJ2-5, with 11 bases matching TRBD2. This CDR3 has 16 amino acids. Germline loops: CDR1 SGHTA, CDR2 FQGTGA. Trimming took 7 bases from V and 3 from J; bases not matched to a gene: 10. The CDR3 coding sequence is TGTGCCAGCACTCCCAGACTAGCGGGGAGAGAAGAGACCCAGTACTTC. Residues: CASTPRLAGREETQYF.

The chain uses TRBV7-8 and TRBJ2-7; D is unclear. The V and J ends lost 5 bases and 6 bases respectively, with 11 bases between them. CDR3 size: 12 residues. Germline V gene data show CDR1 as SGHVS and CDR2 as FQNEAQ. The CDR3: CASSVGPFEQYF. CDR3 sequence (DNA): TGTGCCAGCAGCGTGGGCCCCTTCGAGCAGTACTTC.

This chain connects TRBV19 to TRBJ1-4; TRBD1 matches at 10 bases. After removal of 3 bases from V and 13 bases from J, the junction contained 11 bases not matched to a gene. The CDR3 loop spans 15 amino acids. Per germline, CDR1 LNHDA and CDR2 SQIVND (reference sequence). Here the CDR3 DNA reads TGTGCCAGTAGTATTTTAAAGGGACAGGGGCTTAGACTGTTTTTT. It encodes CASSILKGQGLRLFF.

CDR3 sequence (DNA): TGTGCCAGCAGCCAAGACTCTGCCGGTGAGCAGTTCTTC. Protein product: CASSQDSAGEQFF. The gene calls are TRBV4-2 and TRBJ2-1; D ambiguous. Germline V gives CDR1 LGHNA, CDR2 YNFKEQ. The CDR3 is 13 amino acids. Trimming shortened V by 0 bases and J by 9 bases, and 9 bases separated the two germline ends.

The J gene is TRBJ1-2, the V gene TRBV4-1, with TRBD1 matching 7 bases. V trimming: 0 bases; J trimming: 8 bases; junction bases outside the gene matches: 6. This CDR3 comprises 14 residues. Per germline, CDR1 MGHRA and CDR2 YSYEKL. The CDR3 is CASSQDDREYGYTF. CDR3 nucleotides: TGCGCCAGCAGCCAAGACGACAGGGAGTACGGCTACACCTTC.

V is TRBV3-1 (or the pseudogene TRBV3-2) and J is TRBJ1-2, with 8 bases that match TRBD1. The CDR3 is 14 amino acids. Germline trimming cut 4 bases from V and 8 bases from J; bases unmatched to any gene: 9. Germline V gives CDR1 LGHDT, CDR2 YNNKEL (reference sequence). The DNA of the CDR3 is TGTGCCAGCAGCCGCCACAGGGGGAGGGGAGGCTACACCTTC. Its protein product is CASSRHRGRGGYTF.

The chain has TRBV9 and TRBJ1-6; 8 bases map to TRBD1. Germline V CDR1 and CDR2: SGDLS, YYNGEE. The CDR3 totals 17 residues. J was trimmed by 1 base and V by 2 bases; bases with no gene match: 5. The CDR3 is CASSVAGGRSYNSPLHF. The CDR3 nucleotides read TGTGCCAGCAGCGTGGCAGGGGGCAGATCCTATAATTCACCCCTCCACTTT.

The chain is built from TRBV27 and TRBJ1-1; no reliable D call. The CDR3 contains 21 residues. Germline V lookup: CDR1 MNHEY, CDR2 SMNVEV (reference sequence). The V gene lost 5 bases and the J gene lost 6 bases, with 37 bases spanning the gap. The CDR3 DNA is TGTGCCAGCAGTCCAATATGGGATGTCGCCCAGGTCTACGCGGGTGTCGCTGAAGCTTTCTTT. This gives the protein CASSPIWDVAQVYAGVAEAFF.

V is TRBV14 and J is TRBJ2-7; 8 bases align to TRBD2. The CDR3 contains 18 residues. Germline CDR1 and CDR2: SGHDN and FVKESK. J was trimmed by 1 base and V by 0 bases; bases with no gene match: 11. In DNA form, the CDR3 reads TGTGCCAGCAGCCAAGATCACTCCGGGAGGGTTGGGTCCTACGAGCAGTACTTC. Translation: CASSQDHSGRVGSYEQYF.